This entry lists 19 T cell receptor beta chains sequenced from one sample in a study of metastatic and nonmetastatic thyroid tumors. TCRdb re-called the PCR reads via MiXCR. This table has around 13,000 clones, 25% to 40% appearing once. Thyroid surgery took place with no prior treatment in any patient. The specimen was tumor tissue. Source of these receptors: a male donor with papillary thyroid cancer or a benign thyroid nodule (not recorded which). Some clones in this sample may be carry-over from other donors' samples.

This clone is medium-sized. J is TRBJ2-3 and V is TRBV19; D is possibly TRBD2 (5 bases). This CDR3 is built from 15 residues. V shed 1 base and J shed 5 bases, with 13 bases lying between them. From germline, CDR1 is LNHDA and CDR2 SQIVND (reference sequence). In DNA, the CDR3 is TGTGCCAGTAGTATAGGTTCCCTAAGCGGAGATACGCAGTATTTT. This codes for CASSIGSLSGDTQYF. The full variable domain, completed using reference TRBV19 and TRBJ2-3, is DGGITQSPKYLFRKEGQNVTLSCEQNLNHDAMYWYRQDPGQGLRLIYYSQIVNDFQKGDIAEGYSVSREKKESFPLTVTSAQKNPTAFYLCASSIGSLSGDTQYFGPGTRLTVL.

This clone was detected a few times. This rearrangement joins TRBV6-2 or TRBV6-3 to TRBJ1-6; D remains ambiguous. The V gene's germline CDR1 is MNHEY and CDR2 SVGEGT. V gave up 2 bases and J gave up 3 bases, with 8 bases separating them. This CDR3 contains 15 residues. In DNA, the CDR3 is TGTGCCAGCAGTTACGGGGAGGTCTATAATTCACCCCTCCACTTT. This gives the protein CASSYGEVYNSPLHF.

This chain connects TRBV24-1 to TRBJ2-3, with D maybe TRBD1 (6 bases). CDR3 size: 16 residues. V gave up 3 bases and J gave up 2 bases, with 14 bases separating them. The V gene's germline CDR1 is KGHDR and CDR2 SFDVKD. CDR3 in amino acids: CATSDNQGPSTDTQYF. CDR3 in DNA: TGTGCCACCAGTGATAACCAGGGGCCCTCCACAGATACGCAGTATTTT.

As for this clone: The junction does not match germline at one end; this may be a read error. The genes are TRBV7-3 and TRBJ2-1; 8 bases align to TRBD1. Germline-derived CDR1 and CDR2 are SGHTA and FQGTGA. This CDR3 region has 16 residues. CDR3 coding DNA: TGTGCCAGCAACTTAAGGGGGCAGGGGGCATTCGATGAGCAGTTCTTC. It is translated as CASNLRGQGAFDEQFF.

This clone appeared a single time. Its ends do not fully match the called genes, so a read error is possible. The chain links TRBV5-5 to TRBJ2-7; D is possibly TRBD1 or TRBD2 (7 bases each). CDR1 and CDR2 from the germline V gene are SGHKS and YYEKEE (reference sequence). The CDR3 sequence is 15 residues long. As DNA, the CDR3 is TGTGCCAGCAGCTTGGCAGGGGGGGTCTCCTACGATCAGTACTTC. This encodes CASSLAGGVSYDQYF.

This chain connects TRBV20-1 to TRBJ1-3; 10 positions match TRBD1. Looked up from germline, CDR1 is DFQATT and CDR2 is SNEGSKA (reference sequence). The ends lost 5 bases at V and 1 base at J; junction bases unmatched: 11. This CDR3 comprises 17 residues. CDR3 DNA: TGCAGTGCTGTGGGGACAGGGGAAGGTGTATCTGGAAACACCATATATTTT. Its translation is CSAVGTGEGVSGNTIYF.

The chain joins TRBV18 to TRBJ2-5; TRBD1 is a possible D gene (5 bases). CDR3 length: 14 amino acids. The germline V gene encodes CDR1 KGHSH and CDR2 LQKENI. V was clipped by 4 bases and J by 4 bases, with 13 bases between them. The CDR3 sequence: CASSLSRVGETQYF. DNA for the CDR3: TGTGCCAGCTCACTATCCAGGGTTGGAGAGACCCAGTACTTC.

By share of the sample, this clone is medium-sized (0.01 to 0.1%). The rearrangement joins TRBV24-1 to TRBJ2-3; 10 bases map to TRBD2. CDR1 and CDR2 from the germline V gene are KGHDR and SFDVKD. The CDR3 loop spans 15 amino acids. The V gene end was trimmed by 3 bases and the J gene end by 5 bases; junction bases not matched to a gene: 4. The CDR3 DNA is TGTGCCACCAGTGATACAAGGACTAGCGGAGATACGCAGTATTTT. Residues: CATSDTRTSGDTQYF.

The chain joins TRBV6-1 to TRBJ1-2; 7 nucleotides match TRBD1. V was clipped by 7 bases and J by 4 bases; unmatched bases: 6. This CDR3 has 13 residues. The germline CDR1 and CDR2 sequences are MNHNS and SASEGT. The CDR3 region has the DNA TGTGCCAGCAATCCGGGACAGACCTATGGCTACACCTTC. Encoded protein: CASNPGQTYGYTF.

A few counts support this clone. The chain carries TRBV24-1 and TRBJ2-2, with TRBD2 as a possible D gene (6 bases). V was trimmed by 5 bases and J by 3 bases, leaving 12 bases between them. The CDR3 loop spans 15 amino acids. Germline V gene sequence: CDR1 KGHDR, CDR2 SFDVKD. The CDR3 loop reads CATSVREVHTGELFF. CDR3 coding DNA: TGTGCCACCAGTGTCAGGGAGGTCCACACCGGGGAGCTGTTTTTT.

The chain employs TRBV11-3 and TRBJ2-3; 9 bases agree with TRBD2. Germline lookup yields CDR1 SGHNT and CDR2 YENEEA. The CDR3 sequence is 14 residues long. The ends lost 7 bases at V and 7 bases at J; junction bases unmatched: 9. The CDR3, as DNA: TGTGCCAGCACCTGGAGCGGGAGGCCCAATACGCAGTATTTT. This sequence encodes CASTWSGRPNTQYF.

The V gene is TRBV18, the J gene TRBJ2-7, with 8 bases aligning to TRBD1. This CDR3 region has 14 residues. Unmatched junction bases numbered 3, after V lost 3 bases and J lost 2 bases. Germline CDR1 is KGHSH and CDR2 is LQKENI. The CDR3 sequence: CASSPRDRPYEQYF. The CDR3 DNA is TGTGCCAGCTCACCCCGGGACAGGCCCTACGAGCAGTACTTC.

Within the sample, this clone is medium-sized. V usage is TRBV5-6 and J usage is TRBJ2-7; D remains ambiguous. Germline CDR1 reads SGHDT; CDR2 reads YYEEEE. Trimming removed 1 base at V and 5 bases at J, with 13 bases between. The CDR3 spans 14 residues. The CDR3 DNA follows: TGTGCCAGCAGCTTGTATGGGTATCACCACGAGCAGTACTTC. The encoded protein is CASSLYGYHHEQYF.

This sequence joins TRBV4-1 and TRBJ2-1; the D is unclear. V shed 1 base and J shed 7 bases, with 14 bases lying between them. The germline gives CDR1 MGHRA, CDR2 YSYEKL. The CDR3 has 15 amino acids. The CDR3 here is CASSQAGGSKNEQFF. CDR3 nucleotide sequence: TGCGCCAGCAGCCAAGCGGGCGGATCGAAAAATGAGCAGTTCTTC.

This chain connects TRBV30 to TRBJ1-2; 7 nucleotides align to TRBD1. V shed 2 bases, J shed 0 bases, and the junction held 6 bases outside the gene matches. The CDR3 spans 15 residues. Per the germline V gene, CDR1 is GTSNPN and CDR2 is SVGIG (reference sequence). This CDR3 reads CAWSSPGTANYGYTF. CDR3 in DNA: TGTGCCTGGAGTTCTCCCGGGACAGCTAACTATGGCTACACCTTC.

This clone was detected a few times. The chain uses TRBV2 and TRBJ2-7; 11 bases align to TRBD2. The J segment lost 5 bases and the V segment lost 4 bases, leaving 4 bases of the junction unmatched. The germline CDR1 and CDR2 sequences are SNHLY and FYNNEI. The CDR3 has 14 amino acids. The chain's CDR3 is CASSVGLADNEQYF. CDR3 sequence (DNA): TGTGCCAGCAGTGTGGGACTAGCGGATAACGAGCAGTACTTC.

The chain has TRBV7-8 and TRBJ1-1, with a tentative D call TRBD1 (6 bases). The CDR3 covers 17 residues. The germline CDR1 and CDR2 sequences are SGHVS and FQNEAQ. Deletions cut 0 bases from V and 1 base from J, with 15 bases between. The CDR3, as DNA: TGTGCCAGCAGCTTAGCGATAGGGGGGCCGAAGAACACTGAAGCTTTCTTT. Protein sequence: CASSLAIGGPKNTEAFF.

About this clone: Germline and junction disagree at one end, which may indicate a read error. The chain has TRBV6-1 and TRBJ2-1, with 9 bases identical to TRBD1. The CDR3 is 16 residues long. Per germline, CDR1 MNHNS and CDR2 SASEGT. CDR3 residues: CANSPGTGKGSDEQFF. Written as DNA, the CDR3 is TGTGCCAACAGTCCCGGGACAGGGAAGGGATCTGATGAGCAGTTCTTC.

The J gene is TRBJ1-4, the V gene TRBV5-1; 7 bases match TRBD1. Looked up from germline, CDR1 is SGHRS and CDR2 is YFSETQ. This CDR3 has 14 residues. The V gene end was trimmed by 4 bases and the J gene end by 6 bases; junction bases not matched to a gene: 6. This CDR3 is CASSIGDSYEKLFF. CDR3 coding DNA: TGCGCCAGCAGCATCGGGGACAGTTATGAAAAACTGTTTTTT.